These T cell receptor beta chains were read from a single sample in a study of cytomegalovirus exposure and HLA in healthy donors. TCRdb's table, derived via immunoSEQ multiplex PCR, lists solely in-frame clones and lacks some. The sample includes about 73,000 clones, 60% to 85% of them seen just once. Sequencing was performed on PBMCs. The receptors come from a man between 65 and 85 years old in good health and CMV-seronegative. Both conserved end residues are part of each CDR3. Each record gives: J gene, V gene, clone size, D gene, CDR3 DNA, CDR3 protein. D genes are given only for firm matches. The size of a clone is reported for some rows only, either as once, few or many, or as a class for expanded clones.

J gene: TRBJ2-7; V gene: TRBV6-1; clone size: .; D gene: .; CDR3 DNA: TGTGCCAGCAGTCGGACAGCTGAAGGAGGCGAGCAGTACTTC; CDR3 protein: CASSRTAEGGEQYF
J gene: TRBJ2-6; V gene: TRBV7-9; clone size: .; D gene: .; CDR3 DNA: TGTGCCAGCAGCCCCGACAGGACTCCTGGGGCCAACGTCCTGACTTTC; CDR3 protein: CASSPDRTPGANVLTF
J gene: TRBJ1-4; V gene: TRBV5-1; clone size: .; D gene: .; CDR3 DNA: TGCGCCAGCCGGGAAGGGACACCAACTAATGAAAAACTGTTTTTT; CDR3 protein: CASREGTPTNEKLFF
J gene: TRBJ1-3; V gene: TRBV14; clone size: .; D gene: TRBD1; CDR3 DNA: TGTGCCAGCAGCCCGGACAGGGGCTCTGGAAACACCATATATTTT; CDR3 protein: CASSPDRGSGNTIYF
J gene: TRBJ2-1; V gene: TRBV27; clone size: .; D gene: .; CDR3 DNA: TGTGCCAGCAGTTCACCGGGACTTAACAATGAGCAGTTCTTC; CDR3 protein: CASSSPGLNNEQFF
J gene: TRBJ1-5; V gene: TRBV7-9; clone size: .; D gene: TRBD1; CDR3 DNA: TGTGCCAGCAGCCCAGGGGGATATAGTAATCAGCCCCAGCATTTT; CDR3 protein: CASSPGGYSNQPQHF
J gene: TRBJ2-7; V gene: TRBV20-1; clone size: .; D gene: TRBD2; CDR3 DNA: TGCAGTGCCCCGACTAGCGGGGCCCAGTACTTC; CDR3 protein: CSAPTSGAQYF
J gene: TRBJ2-7; V gene: TRBV6-5; clone size: .; D gene: .; CDR3 DNA: TGTGCCAGCAGTTACGACCAGCGTAATAAGTTTGTCGAGCAGTACTTC; CDR3 protein: CASSYDQRNKFVEQYF
J gene: TRBJ2-5; V gene: TRBV19; clone size: .; D gene: TRBD2; CDR3 DNA: TGTGCCAGTAGTTCTTCCGGGACTAGACTACAAGAGACCCAGTACTTC; CDR3 protein: CASSSSGTRLQETQYF
J gene: TRBJ2-7; V gene: TRBV18; clone size: .; D gene: .; CDR3 DNA: TGTGCCAGCTCACCTTCATCCGGACAGGAGCAGTACTTC; CDR3 protein: CASSPSSGQEQYF
J gene: TRBJ2-7; V gene: TRBV5-8; clone size: .; D gene: TRBD1; CDR3 DNA: TGTGCCAGCAGCTTGGGTCTTCGGACAGGGGTGAGGGACGAGCAGTACTTC; CDR3 protein: CASSLGLRTGVRDEQYF
J gene: TRBJ1-2; V gene: TRBV10-3; clone size: .; D gene: .; CDR3 DNA: TGTGCCAGCTCCCCGGGGAACTATGGCTACACCTTC; CDR3 protein: CASSPGNYGYTF
J gene: TRBJ1-6; V gene: TRBV28; clone size: .; D gene: TRBD1; CDR3 DNA: TGTGCCAGCAGTGGTTCGACAGGGGGTGGATCACCCCTCCACTTT; CDR3 protein: CASSGSTGGGSPLHF
J gene: TRBJ2-5; V gene: TRBV7-9; clone size: few; D gene: .; CDR3 DNA: TGTGCCAGCAGCTTAGGGCTAACATTGGGCCTCCAAGAGACCCAGTACTTC; CDR3 protein: CASSLGLTLGLQETQYF
J gene: TRBJ2-7; V gene: TRBV2; clone size: .; D gene: TRBD2; CDR3 DNA: TGTGCCAGCAGTGAACTAGCGGGGAATTACGAGCAGTACTTC; CDR3 protein: CASSELAGNYEQYF
J gene: TRBJ2-7; V gene: TRBV9; clone size: .; D gene: .; CDR3 DNA: TGTGCCAGCAGTCACACGGGGGATTCCTACGAGCAGTACTTC; CDR3 protein: CASSHTGDSYEQYF
J gene: TRBJ1-5; V gene: TRBV7-2; clone size: .; D gene: TRBD1; CDR3 DNA: TGTGCCAGCAGCTCTCGGACAGGGGATACGCCCCAGCATTTT; CDR3 protein: CASSSRTGDTPQHF
J gene: TRBJ2-1; V gene: TRBV5-1; clone size: .; D gene: TRBD2; CDR3 DNA: TGCGCCAGCAGCCCCCGACTAGCGGGGGGACCATCCTACAATGAGCAGTTCTTC; CDR3 protein: CASSPRLAGGPSYNEQFF
J gene: TRBJ1-5; V gene: TRBV7-2; clone size: once; D gene: .; CDR3 DNA: TGTGCCAGCAGCTTAGCGCACAGGGCTGGCAATCAGCCCCAGCATTTT; CDR3 protein: CASSLAHRAGNQPQHF
J gene: TRBJ1-3; V gene: TRBV19; clone size: .; D gene: .; CDR3 DNA: TGTGCCAGTACCACGCAGGGATCTGGAAACACCATATATTTT; CDR3 protein: CASTTQGSGNTIYF
J gene: TRBJ1-2; V gene: TRBV4-3; clone size: .; D gene: TRBD1; CDR3 DNA: TGCGCCAGCAGCCAAGGCCGGACCAGGGGGGATGGCTACACCTTC; CDR3 protein: CASSQGRTRGDGYTF
J gene: TRBJ1-2; V gene: TRBV10-1; clone size: .; D gene: TRBD1; CDR3 DNA: TGCGCCAGCAGTGACGGACAGGCCTATGGCTACACCTTC; CDR3 protein: CASSDGQAYGYTF
J gene: TRBJ1-5; V gene: TRBV28; clone size: .; D gene: TRBD1; CDR3 DNA: TGTGCCAGCAGTCGTCCGGGACAGATAGCTCAGCCCCAGCATTTT; CDR3 protein: CASSRPGQIAQPQHF
J gene: TRBJ2-5; V gene: TRBV7-9; clone size: .; D gene: TRBD2; CDR3 DNA: TGTGCCAGCAGCTTCCGGACTAGTGAGAAAGAGACCCAGTACTTC; CDR3 protein: CASSFRTSEKETQYF
J gene: TRBJ2-3; V gene: TRBV5-1; clone size: once; D gene: TRBD2; CDR3 DNA: TGCGCCAGCAGCTTGGCCGAGACTAGCGGGGGCCTTAGCACAGATACGCAGTATTTT; CDR3 protein: CASSLAETSGGLSTDTQYF
J gene: TRBJ2-1; V gene: TRBV5-1; clone size: .; D gene: .; CDR3 DNA: TGCGCCAGCAGCTTGGTTAGGGAGGAGGGGGAGCAGTTCTTC; CDR3 protein: CASSLVREEGEQFF
J gene: TRBJ1-2; V gene: TRBV18; clone size: few; D gene: TRBD1; CDR3 DNA: TGTGCCAGCTCACAGGGACAGGATGGCTACACCTTC; CDR3 protein: CASSQGQDGYTF
J gene: TRBJ1-2; V gene: TRBV6-4; clone size: .; D gene: TRBD1; CDR3 DNA: TGTGCCAGCAGTGACTCACAGGGGAACTATGGCTACACCTTC; CDR3 protein: CASSDSQGNYGYTF
J gene: TRBJ2-2; V gene: TRBV18; clone size: .; D gene: .; CDR3 DNA: TGTGCCAGCTCACCCTCCGACACCGGGGAGCTGTTTTTT; CDR3 protein: CASSPSDTGELFF
J gene: TRBJ1-6; V gene: TRBV9; clone size: once; D gene: .; CDR3 DNA: TGTGCCAGCAGCGTAGCCGGGGGTGACAATTCACCCCTCCACTTT; CDR3 protein: CASSVAGGDNSPLHF
J gene: TRBJ1-2; V gene: TRBV7-9; clone size: .; D gene: TRBD1; CDR3 DNA: TGTGCCAGCAGTTCGGACAGGGGAAACTATGGCTACACCTTC; CDR3 protein: CASSSDRGNYGYTF
J gene: TRBJ1-1; V gene: TRBV6-5; clone size: .; D gene: .; CDR3 DNA: TGTGCCAGCAGTTACCAGAAGAACACTGAAGCTTTCTTT; CDR3 protein: CASSYQKNTEAFF
J gene: TRBJ1-1; V gene: TRBV11-2; clone size: .; D gene: .; CDR3 DNA: TGTGCCAGCAGGGTAGGTGCGGGGTTAAACACTGAAGCTTTCTTT; CDR3 protein: CASRVGAGLNTEAFF
J gene: TRBJ1-2; V gene: TRBV19; clone size: .; D gene: .; CDR3 DNA: TGTGCCAGTAGCACCACTCGATCTAACTATGGCTACACCTTC; CDR3 protein: CASSTTRSNYGYTF
J gene: TRBJ2-1; V gene: TRBV4-3; clone size: .; D gene: .; CDR3 DNA: TGCGCCAGCAGCAGGGGGACCGGCGATGAGCAGTTCTTC; CDR3 protein: CASSRGTGDEQFF
J gene: TRBJ1-1; V gene: TRBV6-5; clone size: .; D gene: .; CDR3 DNA: TGTGCCAGCCGACATTCTCCTGGCTTTGAAGCTTTCTTT; CDR3 protein: CASRHSPGFEAFF
J gene: TRBJ2-5; V gene: TRBV19; clone size: .; D gene: .; CDR3 DNA: TGTGCCAGTAGCTCAGGACAAGAGACCCAGTACTTC; CDR3 protein: CASSSGQETQYF
J gene: TRBJ2-7; V gene: TRBV11-2; clone size: few; D gene: .; CDR3 DNA: TGTGCCAGCAGCTTAGCAATCCGGGAGCAGTACTTC; CDR3 protein: CASSLAIREQYF
J gene: TRBJ1-4; V gene: TRBV7-6; clone size: .; D gene: TRBD1; CDR3 DNA: TGTGCCAGCAGCCACAGGGGTGCGAATGAAAAACTGTTTTTT; CDR3 protein: CASSHRGANEKLFF
J gene: TRBJ2-5; V gene: TRBV9; clone size: .; D gene: .; CDR3 DNA: TGTGCCAGCAGCTCAAAAGAGACCCAGTACTTC; CDR3 protein: CASSSKETQYF
J gene: TRBJ1-3; V gene: TRBV6-5; clone size: .; D gene: TRBD1; CDR3 DNA: TGTGCCAGCAGACAGGGGGGCTCTGGAAACACCATATATTTT; CDR3 protein: CASRQGGSGNTIYF
J gene: TRBJ1-2; V gene: TRBV19; clone size: .; D gene: .; CDR3 DNA: TGTGCCAGTAGTATCTCTGTAGACTATGGCTACACCTTC; CDR3 protein: CASSISVDYGYTF
J gene: TRBJ2-7; V gene: TRBV6-5; clone size: .; D gene: .; CDR3 DNA: TGTGCCAGCAGTTACTCGTACAGGGAATTCGAGCAGTACTTC; CDR3 protein: CASSYSYREFEQYF
J gene: TRBJ1-2; V gene: TRBV6-5; clone size: few; D gene: .; CDR3 DNA: TGTGCCAGCAGTTACTCGCACAGTCGGGGGAATGGCTACACCTTC; CDR3 protein: CASSYSHSRGNGYTF
J gene: TRBJ2-1; V gene: TRBV2; clone size: .; D gene: TRBD2; CDR3 DNA: TGTGCCAGCAGTCGAAGCGGGGCTGAGCAGTTCTTC; CDR3 protein: CASSRSGAEQFF
J gene: TRBJ1-5; V gene: TRBV28; clone size: .; D gene: .; CDR3 DNA: TGTGCCAGCAGGACTCCCGGGACTATGGGCAATCAGCCCCAGCATTTT; CDR3 protein: CASRTPGTMGNQPQHF
J gene: TRBJ1-5; V gene: TRBV2; clone size: .; D gene: .; CDR3 DNA: TGTGCCAGCGATAGACAGGCTAGCAATCAGCCCCAGCATTTT; CDR3 protein: CASDRQASNQPQHF
J gene: TRBJ2-7; V gene: TRBV4-1; clone size: few; D gene: .; CDR3 DNA: TGCGCCAGCAGCCAAGATCTCAGGGGATACGAGCAGTACTTC; CDR3 protein: CASSQDLRGYEQYF
J gene: TRBJ1-6; V gene: TRBV27; clone size: .; D gene: .; CDR3 DNA: TGTGCCAGCAGTATCTATGGGCCCTATAATTCCCCCCTCCACTTT; CDR3 protein: CASSIYGPYNSPLHF
J gene: TRBJ2-7; V gene: TRBV6-1; clone size: few; D gene: TRBD2; CDR3 DNA: TGTGCCAGCAGTGCGCTGGGAGGGGTAATTCACGAGCAGTACTTC; CDR3 protein: CASSALGGVIHEQYF
J gene: TRBJ1-5; V gene: TRBV29-1; clone size: .; D gene: .; CDR3 DNA: TGCAGCGTTGCTGAGTTTTTCGGCAATCAGCCCCAGCATTTT; CDR3 protein: CSVAEFFGNQPQHF
J gene: TRBJ2-7; V gene: TRBV4-1; clone size: .; D gene: .; CDR3 DNA: TGCGCCAGCAGCCAAGTAACAGTTCCCCCACGGGAGTCCCCCTACGAGCAGTACTTC; CDR3 protein: CASSQVTVPPRESPYEQYF
J gene: TRBJ1-4; V gene: TRBV11-1; clone size: .; D gene: .; CDR3 DNA: TGTGCCAGCAGCTTAAGAAGGGGAGGGGGAACCAGTGAAAAACTGTTTTTT; CDR3 protein: CASSLRRGGGTSEKLFF
J gene: TRBJ1-2; V gene: TRBV28; clone size: .; D gene: TRBD1; CDR3 DNA: TGTGCCAGCAGTTTACCGGGACAGGGTACTGGCTACACCTTC; CDR3 protein: CASSLPGQGTGYTF